This T cell receptor beta chain was obtained from a study of T cell changes during pregnancy in multiple sclerosis. The data were produced by immunoSEQ multiplex PCR, yet TCRdb's version contains in-frame clones alone and is incomplete. The sample lists some 40,000 clones, about nine tenths seen once, with 4% to 6% in the top ten. This CDR3 has 15 residues. V dropped 5 bases and J dropped 4; count of bases not matched to a gene: 7. Germline V CDR1 and CDR2: LNHDA, SQIVND (reference sequence). The clonotype was recovered from a female donor in good health, enrolled as a control in a pregnancy study. Specimen: peripheral blood, collected in the second trimester of pregnancy. The chain couples TRBV19 to TRBJ1-3; 8 positions agree with TRBD1. CDR3 nucleotides: TGTGCCAGTAGTCCGTTGACAGGGGACGGAAACACCATATATTTT. As protein: CASSPLTGDGNTIYF.